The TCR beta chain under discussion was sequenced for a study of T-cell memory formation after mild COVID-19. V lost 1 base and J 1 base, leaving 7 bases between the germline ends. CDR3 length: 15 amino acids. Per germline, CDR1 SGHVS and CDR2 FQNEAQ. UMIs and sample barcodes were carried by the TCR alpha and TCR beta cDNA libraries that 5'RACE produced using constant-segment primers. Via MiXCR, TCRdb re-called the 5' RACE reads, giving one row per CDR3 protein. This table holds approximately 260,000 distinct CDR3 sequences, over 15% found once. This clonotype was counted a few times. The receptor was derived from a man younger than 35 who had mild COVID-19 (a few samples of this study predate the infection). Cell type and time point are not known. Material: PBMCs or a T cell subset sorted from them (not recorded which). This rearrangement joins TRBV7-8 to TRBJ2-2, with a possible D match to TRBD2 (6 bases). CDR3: CASSLGLENTGELFF. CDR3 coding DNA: TGTGCCAGCAGCTTAGGACTAGAGAACACCGGGGAGCTGTTTTTT.